This TCR beta chain was captured in a study of long-term antiretroviral therapy in people with HIV. CDR1 and CDR2 from the germline V gene are SGHNT and YYREEE (reference sequence). The CDR3 runs 14 residues. With 3 bases removed from V and 9 bases from J, the gap between germline ends came to 15 bases. Sequencing used immunoSEQ v3.0 at survey level. Only in-frame clones appear in the TCRdb table, and some are missing; sequencing was by immunoSEQ multiplex PCR. The profile shows approximately 20,000 clones, approximately 79% of them singletons. This specimen consisted of unsorted PBMCs, obtained less than 1.8 years before starting antiretroviral therapy. The chain joins TRBV5-4 to TRBJ2-2; maybe TRBD1 (5 bases). The source of this sequence is a woman aged 40 to 50 with HIV. CDR3 protein: CASSSQKGDRELFF. CDR3 bases: TGTGCCAGCAGCTCCCAAAAAGGGGATAGGGAGCTGTTTTTT. The whole variable domain, filled in from reference TRBV5-4 and TRBJ2-2, reads ETGVTQSPTHLIKTRGQQVTLRCSSQSGHNTVSWYQQALGQGPQFIFQYYREEENGRGNFPPRFSGLQFPNYSSELNVNALELDDSALYLCASSSQKGDRELFFGEGSRLTVL.